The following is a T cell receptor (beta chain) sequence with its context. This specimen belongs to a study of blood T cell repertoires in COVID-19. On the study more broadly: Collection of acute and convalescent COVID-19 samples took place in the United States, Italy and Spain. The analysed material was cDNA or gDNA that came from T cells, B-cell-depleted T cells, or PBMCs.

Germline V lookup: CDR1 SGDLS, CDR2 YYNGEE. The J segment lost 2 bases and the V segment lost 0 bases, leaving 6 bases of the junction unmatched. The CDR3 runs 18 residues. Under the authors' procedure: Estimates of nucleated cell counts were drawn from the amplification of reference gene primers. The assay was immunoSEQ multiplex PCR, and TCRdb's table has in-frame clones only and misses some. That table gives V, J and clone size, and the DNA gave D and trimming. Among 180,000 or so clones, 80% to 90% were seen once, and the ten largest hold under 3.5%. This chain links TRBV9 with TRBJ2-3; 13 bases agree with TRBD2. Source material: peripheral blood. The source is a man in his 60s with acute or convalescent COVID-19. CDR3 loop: CASSVGGGLAGPTDTQYF. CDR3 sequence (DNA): TGTGCCAGCAGCGTAGGGGGGGGACTAGCGGGACCCACAGATACGCAGTATTTT.